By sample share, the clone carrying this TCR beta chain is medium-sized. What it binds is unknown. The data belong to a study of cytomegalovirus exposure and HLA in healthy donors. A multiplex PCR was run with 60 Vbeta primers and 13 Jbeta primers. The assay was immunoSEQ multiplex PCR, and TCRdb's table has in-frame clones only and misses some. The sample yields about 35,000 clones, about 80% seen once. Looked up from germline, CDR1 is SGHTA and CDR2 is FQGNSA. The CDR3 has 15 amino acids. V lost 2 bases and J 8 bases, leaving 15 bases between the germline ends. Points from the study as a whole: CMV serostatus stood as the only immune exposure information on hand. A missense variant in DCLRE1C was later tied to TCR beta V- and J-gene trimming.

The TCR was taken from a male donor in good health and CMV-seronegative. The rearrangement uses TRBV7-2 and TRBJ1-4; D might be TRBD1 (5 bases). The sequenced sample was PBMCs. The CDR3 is CASSLRAGGVEKLFF. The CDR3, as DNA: TGTGCCAGCAGCTTACGGGCTGGAGGGGTGGAAAAACTGTTTTTT.